The 30 T cell receptor beta chains presented below share a single source sample, sequenced in a study of Graves' ophthalmopathy and Graves' hyperthyroidism. The sequenced template was RNA, covering the TCR beta CDR3 region. Investigators did first-round RT-PCR with HTBI primers, then second-round multiplex PCR. TCRdb reprocessed the multiplex PCR reads via MiXCR and lists one record per CDR3 protein. Of about 700,000 distinct CDR3 sequences in the sample, approximately 39% were seen once. The sample was peripheral blood. The source of these receptors is an adult man with Graves' ophthalmopathy.

The sample holds many counts of this clonotype. The rearrangement uses TRBV29-1 and TRBJ2-5; tentatively, D is TRBD1 (6 bases). V gave up 6 bases and J gave up 2 bases, with 10 bases separating them. Per germline, CDR1 SQVTM and CDR2 ANQGSEA. The CDR3 covers 12 residues. The CDR3 spells CSVRTAQETQYF. The CDR3 DNA is TGCAGCGTCAGGACAGCTCAAGAGACCCAGTACTTC. Looking up the rest from reference TRBV29-1 and TRBJ2-5 gives the full variable domain: SAVISQKPSRDICQRGTSLTIQCQVDSQVTMMFWYRQQPGQSLTLIATANQGSEATYESGFVIDKFPISRPNLTFSTLTVSNMSPEDSSIYLCSVRTAQETQYFGPGTRLLVL.

Only a few counts were recorded for this clonotype. J is TRBJ1-5 and V is TRBV12-3 or TRBV12-4, with TRBD1 as a possible D gene (5 bases). Trimming cost V 2 bases and J 7 bases, with 18 bases left between them. The CDR3 covers 16 residues. CDR3 in amino acids: CASSLTRRGGNQPQHF. In DNA, the CDR3 is TGTGCCAGCAGTTTAACCCGTCGGGGGGGAAACCAGCCCCAGCATTTT.

V is TRBV7-9 and J is TRBJ2-5; tentative D call: TRBD2 (5 bases). This CDR3 is 16 amino acids long. Germline loops: CDR1 SEHNR, CDR2 FQNEAQ (reference sequence). Trimming took off 5 bases at V and 5 bases at J, with 21 bases between the two ends. CDR3 DNA sequence: TGTGCCAGCAGCACGCTAGGACTTAGTCGTAAGGAGACCCAGTACTTC. Amino acid sequence: CASSTLGLSRKETQYF. Drawing the rest from reference TRBV7-9 and TRBJ2-5, the complete variable domain is DTGVSQNPRHKITKRGQNVTFRCDPISEHNRLYWYRQTLGQGPEFLTYFQNEAQLEKSRLLSDRFSAERPKGSFSTLEIQRTEQGDSAMYLCASSTLGLSRKETQYFGPGTRLLVL.

About this clonotype itself: This may be a read error, as it is one base from a much larger clone. This sequence joins TRBV12-3 or TRBV12-4 and TRBJ1-2; a weak D match, TRBD1 (6 bases). The CDR3 has 15 amino acids. The V gene lost 5 bases and the J gene lost 4 bases, with 17 bases spanning the gap. CDR3 sequence (DNA): TGTGCCAGCAGTCCACAGGGACGGAGAATCTATGGCTACACCTTC. It translates to CASSPQGRRIYGYTF.

This clonotype was counted ten times or more. The chain is built from TRBV20-1 and TRBJ2-5, with unresolved D. The CDR3 has 13 residues. CDR1 is DFQATT, CDR2 SNEGSKA, per germline (reference sequence). V was shortened by 3 bases and J by 4 bases, with 12 bases between the two germline ends. The DNA for the CDR3 is TGCAGTGCTAGGCGATGGGGTGGAGAGACCCAGTACTTC. This sequence encodes CSARRWGGETQYF.

This clonotype was observed many times. The chain combines TRBV7-9 with TRBJ1-2; TRBD1 aligns across 10 bases. The J segment lost 6 bases and the V segment lost 5 bases, leaving 9 bases of the junction unmatched. Germline CDR1 and CDR2: SEHNR and FQNEAQ (reference sequence). The CDR3 contains 15 residues. Here the CDR3 DNA reads TGTGCCAGCAGCGCGACAGGGGGCAAGAGGGATGGCTACACCTTC. Translated, it gives CASSATGGKRDGYTF.

The gene calls are TRBV29-1 and TRBJ1-1; D gene unclear. Germline V gene sequence: CDR1 SQVTM, CDR2 ANQGSEA. This CDR3 contains 11 residues. CDR3 DNA: TGCAGTATGTCTTCGAACACTGAAGCTTTCTTT. This sequence encodes CSMSSNTEAFF.

This clonotype was counted at least ten times. The gene calls are TRBV9 and TRBJ1-2, with TRBD1 identical over 8 bases. Trimming at V came to 3 bases and at J to 8 bases, leaving 6 bases not matched to a gene. The CDR3 is 13 amino acids. Per germline, CDR1 SGDLS and CDR2 YYNGEE. The CDR3, as DNA: TGTGCCAGCAGCGACGGACAGGGCCGGGGCTACACCTTC. Translated, it gives CASSDGQGRGYTF.

The rearrangement links TRBV15 to TRBJ2-5, with D possibly TRBD2 on 5 matching bases. Trimming took off 3 bases at V and 4 bases at J, with 18 bases between the two ends. This CDR3 is built from 16 residues. The germline V gene has CDR1 LNHNV and CDR2 YYDKDF (reference sequence). The CDR3 sequence: CATSSVEDNRGETQYF. CDR3 bases: TGTGCCACCAGCAGCGTTGAAGATAATCGGGGAGAGACCCAGTACTTC.

This clonotype has at least ten counts. The chain combines TRBV10-3 with TRBJ1-1; D gene ambiguous. The germline V and J ends were trimmed by 8 bases and 2 bases, with 9 bases remaining between them. The CDR3 runs to 12 residues. Per germline, CDR1 ENHRY and CDR2 SYGVKD. The CDR3 nucleotides are TGTGCCATCCGGGCCCTAAACACTGAAGCTTTCTTT. It codes for CAIRALNTEAFF.

The rearrangement links TRBV19 to TRBJ1-2; 8 bases agree with TRBD1. J was trimmed by 7 bases and V by 7 bases; bases with no gene match: 8. Looked up from germline, CDR1 is LNHDA and CDR2 is SQIVND (reference sequence). The CDR3 consists of 13 residues. This CDR3 is CASNIDRGGGYTF. The CDR3 DNA sequence: TGTGCCAGTAATATTGACAGGGGTGGTGGCTACACCTTC. Full variable domain (outside the CDR3, taken from reference TRBV19 and TRBJ1-2): DGGITQSPKYLFRKEGQNVTLSCEQNLNHDAMYWYRQDPGQGLRLIYYSQIVNDFQKGDIAEGYSVSREKKESFPLTVTSAQKNPTAFYLCASNIDRGGGYTFGSGTRLTVV.

The rearrangement joins TRBV29-1 to TRBJ2-5, with 11 positions matching TRBD1. There are 13 residues in the CDR3. J lost 4 bases, V lost 8 bases, and 6 bases had no gene match. Germline assignment: CDR1 SQVTM and CDR2 ANQGSEA. CDR3 coding DNA: TGCAGCTTGGCCGGGACAGGGGGAGAGACCCAGTACTTC. Translating it yields CSLAGTGGETQYF.

The sample holds many counts of this clonotype. The chain is built from TRBV5-5 and TRBJ2-7; D remains unclear. Between the trimmed V and J ends, which lost 2 bases and 3 bases, there was a span of 6 bases. Germline lookup yields CDR1 SGHKS and CDR2 YYEKEE (reference sequence). This CDR3 region has 12 residues. CDR3 amino acids: CASSFLNYEQYF. In DNA form, the CDR3 reads TGTGCCAGCAGCTTCCTGAACTACGAGCAGTACTTC.

The chain employs TRBV5-1 and TRBJ1-6, with TRBD1 identical over 7 bases. This CDR3 is built from 14 residues. V trimming: 5 bases; J trimming: 7 bases; junction bases outside the gene matches: 6. CDR1 and CDR2 (germline): SGHRS, YFSETQ. The CDR3 bases are TGCGCCAGCAGGGAGACAGGGACCAATTCACCCCTCCACTTT. Translation: CASRETGTNSPLHF.

This clonotype was observed many times. V usage is TRBV2 and J usage is TRBJ1-1, with TRBD1 matching over 11 bases. With V trimmed by 6 bases and J by 6 bases, 6 bases remained unmatched. The CDR3 runs 14 residues. Germline V CDR1 and CDR2: SNHLY, FYNNEI. DNA of the CDR3: TGTGCCAGCAGCGCGGGACAGGGGGTCCCTGAAGCTTTCTTT. This sequence encodes CASSAGQGVPEAFF.

The table lists this clonotype with a few counts. V usage is TRBV12-3 or TRBV12-4 and J usage is TRBJ2-7, with 7 bases that match TRBD1. Trimming at V came to 6 bases and at J to 1 base, leaving 9 bases not matched to a gene. The CDR3 runs to 15 residues. The CDR3 DNA reads as TGTGCCAGCAGCCTAGGGACAGATTTTTCCTACGAGCAGTACTTC. This sequence encodes CASSLGTDFSYEQYF.

Comment on this clonotype: Just one base apart from a much larger clone, this may be a read error. The CDR3 does not close with the conserved phenylalanine or tryptophan, likely indicating a read error. This chain links TRBV10-3 with TRBJ1-1, with D possibly TRBD1 on 5 matching bases. Trimming stripped 10 bases from V and 5 bases from J, with 17 bases between. CDR1 and CDR2 from the germline V gene are ENHRY and SYGVKD. This CDR3 has 13 amino acids. The CDR3 coding sequence is TGTGCCAGCACAGGCAGGGCGTGGACTGAAGCTTTCCTT. Protein product: CASTGRAWTEAFL.

This clonotype was found once. The V and J genes are TRBV19 and TRBJ2-7; 7 nucleotides match TRBD1. CDR3 length equals 12 residues. V shed 4 bases, J shed 6 bases, and the junction held 3 bases outside the gene matches. The germline V gene has CDR1 LNHDA and CDR2 SQIVND (reference sequence). The CDR3 here is CASSTQGIEQYF. The CDR3 coding sequence is TGTGCCAGTAGTACACAGGGGATCGAGCAGTACTTC.

This clonotype was recorded a few times. J is TRBJ2-7 and V is TRBV12-3 or TRBV12-4; 12 nucleotides agree with TRBD1. The trim removed 6 bases at V and 4 bases at J, leaving 4 bases unmatched. The CDR3 has 14 residues. The CDR3 nucleotides are TGTGCCAGCAGGGGGGACAGGGGGCTTTACGAGCAGTACTTC. Translating it yields CASRGDRGLYEQYF.

This clonotype came up many times. Germline and junction disagree at one end, which may indicate a read error. The chain carries TRBV10-3 and TRBJ1-5; no clear D. The CDR3 spans 16 residues. From germline, CDR1 is ENHRY and CDR2 SYGVKD. Here the CDR3 reads CASSEGAGGANQPQHF. In DNA form, the CDR3 reads TGTGCCAGCAGTGAAGGAGCAGGCGGCGCAAATCAGCCCCAGCATTTT.

The chain couples TRBV19 to TRBJ1-2; 10 bases match TRBD1. CDR3 size: 14 residues. The V gene end was trimmed by 6 bases and the J gene end by 3 bases; junction bases not matched to a gene: 4. Germline values: CDR1 LNHDA, CDR2 SQIVND (reference sequence). CDR3 in amino acids: CASSGQGGDYGYTF. CDR3 coding DNA: TGTGCCAGTAGCGGACAGGGGGGAGACTATGGCTACACCTTC. The whole variable domain, remainder taken from reference TRBV19 and TRBJ1-2, is DGGITQSPKYLFRKEGQNVTLSCEQNLNHDAMYWYRQDPGQGLRLIYYSQIVNDFQKGDIAEGYSVSREKKESFPLTVTSAQKNPTAFYLCASSGQGGDYGYTFGSGTRLTVV.

The chain combines TRBV24-1 with TRBJ1-2; 9 bases agree with TRBD1. This CDR3 region has 14 residues. Germline V lookup: CDR1 KGHDR, CDR2 SFDVKD. J gave up 4 bases and V 8 bases, and 7 bases lay outside the gene matches. The CDR3 sequence is CATTRQGGGYGYTF. For the CDR3, the DNA is TGTGCCACCACGAGACAGGGGGGCGGCTATGGCTACACCTTC.

This chain joins TRBV3-1 and TRBJ1-1; no reliable D call. Trimming cost V 0 bases and J 5 bases, with 10 bases left between them. This CDR3 has 14 residues. CDR1 LGHDT and CDR2 YNNKEL come from the germline V gene (reference sequence). CDR3 loop: CASSQEGVVTEAFF. CDR3 nucleotide sequence: TGTGCCAGCAGCCAAGAAGGAGTAGTGACTGAAGCTTTCTTT. The entire variable domain, with the rest obtained from reference TRBV3-1 and TRBJ1-1, is as follows: DTAVSQTPKYLVTQMGNDKSIKCEQNLGHDTMYWYKQDSKKFLKIMFSYNNKELIINETVPNRFSPKSPDKAHLNLHINSLELGDSAVYFCASSQEGVVTEAFFGQGTRLTVV.

This clonotype was seen repeatedly, ten times or more. The chain combines TRBV10-3 with TRBJ1-1; TRBD1 matches at 8 bases. This CDR3 has 13 residues. V lost 10 bases, J lost 3 bases, and 7 bases stayed unmatched. Germline-derived CDR1 and CDR2 are ENHRY and SYGVKD. For the CDR3, the DNA is TGTGCCAGCAGACAGGACAGGGACACTGAAGCTTTCTTT. This sequence encodes CASRQDRDTEAFF.

This chain joins TRBV20-1 and TRBJ2-7, with D maybe TRBD2 (7 bases). V was clipped by 6 bases and J by 3 bases, with 15 bases between them. This CDR3 has 13 amino acids. Per the germline V gene, CDR1 is DFQATT and CDR2 is SNEGSKA (reference sequence). The CDR3: CSAEGGGSYEQYF. The DNA for the CDR3 is TGCAGTGCGGAGGGGGGGGGCAGCTACGAGCAGTACTTC.

A note on this clonotype: This sequence may be a read error, since a much larger clone differs from it by one base. The chain recombines TRBV9 with TRBJ2-2; the match to TRBD1 covers 8 bases. The CDR3 spans 15 residues. Losses at the gene ends were 0 bases for V and 4 bases for J; bases not matched to a gene: 2. Germline CDR1 SGDLS, CDR2 YYNGEE. CDR3 DNA: TGTGCCAGCAGCGTAGGACAGGGGATCACCGGGGAGCTGTTTTTT. It codes for CASSVGQGITGELFF.

This chain connects TRBV20-1 to TRBJ2-5, with TRBD2 as a possible D gene (6 bases). CDR3 size: 17 residues. V lost 2 bases, J lost 2 bases, and 21 bases lay in between. Germline CDR1 reads DFQATT; CDR2 reads SNEGSKA (reference sequence). The CDR3 is CSARLGGLFLGQETQYF. The CDR3 DNA follows: TGCAGTGCTAGATTGGGGGGTCTTTTTCTGGGGCAAGAGACCCAGTACTTC.

This clonotype was counted only a few times. Here the CDR3 reads CASSFGGMVKETQYF. CDR3 nucleotides: TGCGCCAGCAGCTTTGGAGGGATGGTAAAAGAGACCCAGTACTTC. V usage is TRBV5-1 and J usage is TRBJ2-5; the D gene is possibly TRBD2 (6 bases). V was trimmed by 2 bases and J by 3 bases, leaving 14 bases between them. The CDR3 length is 15 residues. CDR1 SGHRS and CDR2 YFSETQ come from the germline V gene.

In its sample, this clonotype was seen a few times. This rearrangement joins TRBV6-5 to TRBJ1-3; 7 bases line up with TRBD1. The J segment lost 4 bases and the V segment lost 4 bases, leaving 10 bases of the junction unmatched. CDR3 length: 16 amino acids. Germline CDR1 and CDR2: MNHEY and SVGAGI. In DNA, the CDR3 is TGTGCCAGCAGTTCCGCACCTAGGGGGCCCGGAAACACCATATATTTT. As protein: CASSSAPRGPGNTIYF.

The gene calls are TRBV25-1 and TRBJ2-5, with D perhaps matching TRBD2 (5 bases). CDR1 MGHDK and CDR2 SYGVNS come from the germline V gene. The CDR3 is 14 residues long. V gave up 5 bases and J gave up 5 bases, with 15 bases separating them. In nucleotides, the CDR3 is TGTGCCAGCAGTTTAATAGGGAGTGAGGAGACCCAGTACTTC. This encodes CASSLIGSEETQYF.